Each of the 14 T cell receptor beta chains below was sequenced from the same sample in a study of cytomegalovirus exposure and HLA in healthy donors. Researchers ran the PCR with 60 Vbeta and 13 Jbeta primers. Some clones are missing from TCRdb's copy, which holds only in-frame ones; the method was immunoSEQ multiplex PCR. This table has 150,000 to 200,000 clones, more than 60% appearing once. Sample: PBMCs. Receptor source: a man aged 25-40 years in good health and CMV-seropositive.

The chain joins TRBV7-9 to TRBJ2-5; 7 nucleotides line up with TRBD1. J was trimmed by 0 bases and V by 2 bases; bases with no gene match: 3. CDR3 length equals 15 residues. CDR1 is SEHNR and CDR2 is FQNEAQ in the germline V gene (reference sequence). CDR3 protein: CASSLSRGNQETQYF. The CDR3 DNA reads TGTGCCAGCAGCTTATCCAGGGGGAACCAAGAGACCCAGTACTTC.

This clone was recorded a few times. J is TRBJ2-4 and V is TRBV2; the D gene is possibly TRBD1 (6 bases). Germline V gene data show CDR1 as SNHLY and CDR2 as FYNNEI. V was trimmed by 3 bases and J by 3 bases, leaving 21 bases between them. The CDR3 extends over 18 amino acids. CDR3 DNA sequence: TGTGCCAGCAGTGACAGGGGTGCCGCCGGGACGAACAAAAACATTCAGTACTTC. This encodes CASSDRGAAGTNKNIQYF.

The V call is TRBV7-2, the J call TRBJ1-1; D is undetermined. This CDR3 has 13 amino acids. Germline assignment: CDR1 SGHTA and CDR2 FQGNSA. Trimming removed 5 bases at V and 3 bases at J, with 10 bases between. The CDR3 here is CASSLDGDTEAFF. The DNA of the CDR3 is TGTGCCAGCAGCCTAGACGGGGACACTGAAGCTTTCTTT.

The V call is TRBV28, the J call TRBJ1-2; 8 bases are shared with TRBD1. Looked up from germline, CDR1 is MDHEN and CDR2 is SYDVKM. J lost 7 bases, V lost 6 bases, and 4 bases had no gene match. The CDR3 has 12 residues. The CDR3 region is CASRIQGAGYTF. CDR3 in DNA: TGTGCCAGCAGAATCCAGGGGGCTGGCTACACCTTC.

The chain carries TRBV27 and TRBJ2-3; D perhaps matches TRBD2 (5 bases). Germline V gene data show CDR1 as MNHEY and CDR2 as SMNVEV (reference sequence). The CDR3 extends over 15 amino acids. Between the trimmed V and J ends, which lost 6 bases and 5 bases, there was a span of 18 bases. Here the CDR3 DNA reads TGTGCCAGCAGACCACTAGTCGACGGGATAGATACGCAGTATTTT. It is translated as CASRPLVDGIDTQYF.

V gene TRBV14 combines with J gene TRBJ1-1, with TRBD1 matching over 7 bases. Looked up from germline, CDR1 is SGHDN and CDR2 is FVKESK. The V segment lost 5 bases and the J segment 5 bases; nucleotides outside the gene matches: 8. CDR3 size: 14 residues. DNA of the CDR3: TGTGCCAGCAGCGTAACAGGGGTAGGAACTGAAGCTTTCTTT. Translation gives CASSVTGVGTEAFF.

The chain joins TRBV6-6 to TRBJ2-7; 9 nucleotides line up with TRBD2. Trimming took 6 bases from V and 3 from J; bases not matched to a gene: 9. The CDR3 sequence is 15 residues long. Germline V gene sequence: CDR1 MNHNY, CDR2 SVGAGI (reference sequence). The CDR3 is CASSRRASGIYEQYF. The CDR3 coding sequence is TGTGCCAGCAGCCGCCGGGCTAGCGGGATCTACGAGCAGTACTTC.

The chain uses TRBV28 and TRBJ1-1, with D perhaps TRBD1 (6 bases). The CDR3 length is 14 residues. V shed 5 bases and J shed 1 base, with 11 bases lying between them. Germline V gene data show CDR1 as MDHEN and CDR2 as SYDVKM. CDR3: CASSVGQPNTEAFF. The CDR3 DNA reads TGTGCCAGCAGTGTGGGACAACCGAACACTGAAGCTTTCTTT. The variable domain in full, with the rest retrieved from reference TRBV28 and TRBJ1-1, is DVKVTQSSRYLVKRTGEKVFLECVQDMDHENMFWYRQDPGLGLRLIYFSYDVKMKEKGDIPEGYSVSREKKERFSLILESASTNQTSMYLCASSVGQPNTEAFFGQGTRLTVV.

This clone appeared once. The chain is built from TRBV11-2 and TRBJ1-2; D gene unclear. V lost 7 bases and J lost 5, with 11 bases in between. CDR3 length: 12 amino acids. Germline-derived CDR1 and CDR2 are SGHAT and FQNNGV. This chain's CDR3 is CASTHDSYGYTF. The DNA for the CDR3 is TGTGCCAGCACCCATGACTCATATGGCTACACCTTC.

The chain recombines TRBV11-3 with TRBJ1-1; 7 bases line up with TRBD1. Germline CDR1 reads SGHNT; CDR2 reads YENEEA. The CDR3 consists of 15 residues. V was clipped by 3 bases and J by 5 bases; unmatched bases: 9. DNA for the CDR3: TGTGCCAGCAGCTTGATAGAGGGGGCCGATACTGAAGCTTTCTTT. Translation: CASSLIEGADTEAFF.

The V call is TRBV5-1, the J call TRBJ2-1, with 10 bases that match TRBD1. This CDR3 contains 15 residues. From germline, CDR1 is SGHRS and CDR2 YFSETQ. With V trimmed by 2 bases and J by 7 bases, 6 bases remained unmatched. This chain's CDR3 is CASSFGTGEGNEQFF. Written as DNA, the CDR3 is TGCGCCAGCAGCTTTGGGACAGGGGAGGGTAATGAGCAGTTCTTC.

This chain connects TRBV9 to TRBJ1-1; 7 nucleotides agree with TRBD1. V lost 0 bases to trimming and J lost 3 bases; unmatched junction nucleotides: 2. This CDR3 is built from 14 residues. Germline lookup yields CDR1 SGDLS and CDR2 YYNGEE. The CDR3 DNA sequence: TGTGCCAGCAGCGTAGGAGGGGGCCACACTGAAGCTTTCTTT. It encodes CASSVGGGHTEAFF.

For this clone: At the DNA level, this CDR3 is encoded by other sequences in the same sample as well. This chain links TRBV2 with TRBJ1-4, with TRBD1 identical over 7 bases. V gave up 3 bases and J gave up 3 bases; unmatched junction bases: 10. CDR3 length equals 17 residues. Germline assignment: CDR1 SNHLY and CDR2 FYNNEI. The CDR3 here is CASSDIRQGGANEKLFF. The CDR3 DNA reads TGTGCCAGCAGTGATATTAGACAGGGTGGGGCTAATGAAAAACTGTTTTTT.

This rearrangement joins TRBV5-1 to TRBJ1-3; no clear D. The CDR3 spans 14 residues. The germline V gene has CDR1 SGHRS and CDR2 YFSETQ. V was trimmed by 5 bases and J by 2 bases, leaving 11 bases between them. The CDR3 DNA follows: TGCGCCAGCAGTCCAGGATTTGCTGGAAACACCATATATTTT. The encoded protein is CASSPGFAGNTIYF.